Presented here are 3 T cell receptor beta chains from one specimen sequenced in a study of cytomegalovirus exposure and HLA in healthy donors. Use of 60 Vbeta and 13 Jbeta primers characterized the PCR. The assay was immunoSEQ multiplex PCR, and TCRdb's table has in-frame clones only and misses some. The data hold roughly 200,000 clones, with about two thirds observed a single time. The sample was PBMCs. The receptors were sampled from a man in his forties or fifties in good health and CMV-seropositive.

The chain couples TRBV10-3 to TRBJ1-5; 7 nucleotides agree with TRBD1. The CDR3 runs to 13 residues. After removal of 8 bases from V and 6 bases from J, the junction contained 7 bases not matched to a gene. Germline CDR1 and CDR2: ENHRY and SYGVKD. The CDR3 here is CAIGTDRSQPQHF. The CDR3 DNA sequence: TGTGCCATCGGGACGGACAGGAGTCAGCCCCAGCATTTT.

V usage is TRBV10-3 and J usage is TRBJ1-6; TRBD1 might be the D (5 bases). This CDR3 has 14 residues. Germline loops: CDR1 ENHRY, CDR2 SYGVKD. V lost 8 bases and J 6 bases, leaving 14 bases between the germline ends. The CDR3 region is CAISVGGGNSPLHF. In DNA, the CDR3 is TGTGCCATCTCTGTCGGGGGGGGTAATTCACCCCTCCACTTT.

There are a few counts of this clone. The chain employs TRBV7-6 and TRBJ2-7; D remains unclear. The V end was cut by 5 bases, the J end by 7 bases, with 12 bases between. CDR1 and CDR2 (germline): SGHVS, FNYEAQ. The CDR3 is made up of 12 amino acids. The CDR3 sequence is CASSRTMREQYF. DNA of the CDR3: TGTGCCAGCAGCCGAACCATGAGGGAGCAGTACTTC.